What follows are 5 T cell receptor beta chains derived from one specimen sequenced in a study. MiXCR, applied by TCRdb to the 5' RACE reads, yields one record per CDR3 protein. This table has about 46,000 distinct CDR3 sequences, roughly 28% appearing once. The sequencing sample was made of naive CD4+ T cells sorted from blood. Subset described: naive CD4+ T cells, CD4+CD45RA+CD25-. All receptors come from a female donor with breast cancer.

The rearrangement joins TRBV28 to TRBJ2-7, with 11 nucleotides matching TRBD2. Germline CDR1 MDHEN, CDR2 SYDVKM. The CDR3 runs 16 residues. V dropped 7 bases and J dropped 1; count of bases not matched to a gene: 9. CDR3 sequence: CASTSTSGAYSYEQYF. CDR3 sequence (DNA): TGTGCCAGCACTTCGACTAGCGGGGCCTATTCCTACGAGCAGTACTTC.

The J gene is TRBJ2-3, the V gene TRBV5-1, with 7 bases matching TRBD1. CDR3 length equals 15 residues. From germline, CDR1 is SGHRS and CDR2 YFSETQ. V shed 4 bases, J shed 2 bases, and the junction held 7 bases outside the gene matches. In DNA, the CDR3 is TGCGCCAGCAGCCGTCCCGGGACAGACACAGATACGCAGTATTTT. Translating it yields CASSRPGTDTDTQYF.

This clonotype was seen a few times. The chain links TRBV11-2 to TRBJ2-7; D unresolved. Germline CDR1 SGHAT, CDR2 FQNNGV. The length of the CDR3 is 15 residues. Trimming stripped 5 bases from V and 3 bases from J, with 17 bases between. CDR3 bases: TGTGCCAGCAGCCCGGTGGGTAGTCTGGTCTACGAGCAGTACTTC. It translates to CASSPVGSLVYEQYF.

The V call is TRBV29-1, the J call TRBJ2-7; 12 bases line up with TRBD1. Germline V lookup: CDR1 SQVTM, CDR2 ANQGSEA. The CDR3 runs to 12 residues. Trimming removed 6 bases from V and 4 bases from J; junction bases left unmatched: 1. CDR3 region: CSVGQGAYEQYF. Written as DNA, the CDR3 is TGCAGCGTGGGACAGGGGGCATACGAGCAGTACTTC.

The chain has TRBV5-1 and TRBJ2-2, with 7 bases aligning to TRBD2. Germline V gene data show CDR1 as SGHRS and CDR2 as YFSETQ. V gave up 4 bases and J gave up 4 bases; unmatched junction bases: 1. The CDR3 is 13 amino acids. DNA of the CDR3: TGCGCCAGCAGCCCGGGGGGCACCGGGGAGCTGTTTTTT. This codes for CASSPGGTGELFF.